A selection of T cell receptor beta chains follows, all from one sample in a study of T-cell memory formation after mild COVID-19. Using its own MiXCR run on the 5' RACE reads, TCRdb lists one record per CDR3 protein. Of more than 150,000 distinct CDR3 sequences listed, under 20% are singletons. The sequenced sample consisted of PBMCs or a T cell subset sorted from them (not recorded which). These receptors were collected from a man aged 18 to 35 who had mild COVID-19 (a few samples of this study predate the infection). Cell type and time point are not known. Both conserved end residues are part of each CDR3. A D gene is named only where the DNA matches it firmly. Where a row states a size, it is once, few, many or the class of an expanded clone; other rows omit it.

TRBV7-2	TRBJ2-1	-	-	CASSLIGRNEQFF	TGTGCCAGCAGCTTAATCGGGCGCAATGAGCAGTTCTTC
TRBV5-1	TRBJ2-7	-	-	CASSLPDSLYEQYF	TGCGCCAGCAGTCTCCCGGACTCCCTCTACGAGCAGTACTTC
TRBV12-3/TRBV12-4	TRBJ1-2	-	few	CASSYEDYGYTF	TGTGCCAGCAGTTATGAGGACTATGGCTACACCTTC
TRBV12-3/TRBV12-4	TRBJ1-2	-	-	CASSTWKNGYTF	TGTGCCAGCAGTACATGGAAGAATGGCTACACCTTC
TRBV5-1	TRBJ2-5	-	-	CASSLVRTEQETQYF	TGCGCCAGCAGCTTGGTAAGGACAGAGCAAGAGACCCAGTACTTC
TRBV6-5	TRBJ2-4	TRBD2	many	CASSPRVGRGSLAVQYF	TGTGCCAGCAGTCCCCGGGTAGGGAGGGGATCCCTAGCGGTTCAGTACTTC
TRBV7-2	TRBJ2-7	-	-	CASSLSQRYEQYF	TGTGCCAGCAGCTTATCCCAGAGATACGAGCAGTACTTC
TRBV2	TRBJ1-2	-	-	CASSEEGYYGYTF	TGTGCCAGCAGTGAAGAGGGATACTATGGCTACACCTTC
TRBV11-3	TRBJ2-7	-	-	CASSFTGVHEQYF	TGTGCCAGCAGCTTTACGGGGGTCCACGAGCAGTACTTC
TRBV7-9	TRBJ1-1	-	-	CASSLGGRWVTEAFF	TGTGCCAGCAGCTTAGGAGGGAGGTGGGTCACTGAAGCTTTCTTT
TRBV6-5	TRBJ2-3	TRBD1	many	CASRDRGPYGTDTQYF	TGTGCCAGCCGGGACAGGGGGCCCTATGGCACAGATACGCAGTATTTT
TRBV12-3/TRBV12-4	TRBJ1-6	-	few	CASSPREGVPLHF	TGTGCCAGCAGCCCTCGGGAGGGAGTTCCCCTCCACTTT
TRBV7-2	TRBJ1-1	-	few	CASSLMGFSGTEAFF	TGTGCCAGCAGCTTAATGGGTTTTAGCGGGACTGAAGCTTTCTTT
TRBV20-1	TRBJ2-5	TRBD2	few	CSGGGNQETQYF	TGCAGTGGGGGGGGGAACCAAGAGACCCAGTACTTC
TRBV5-1	TRBJ2-1	-	few	CASSVSGLSSYNEQFF	TGCGCCAGCAGCGTCAGCGGCCTAAGCTCCTACAATGAGCAGTTCTTC
TRBV20-1	TRBJ2-5	-	-	CSAWGSSETQYF	TGCAGTGCTTGGGGCAGTTCAGAGACCCAGTACTTC
TRBV7-2	TRBJ1-5	-	few	CASSETQPQPQHF	TGTGCCAGCAGTGAGACACAACCTCAGCCCCAGCATTTT
TRBV7-9	TRBJ1-2	-	few	CASGNTLEGYGYTF	TGTGCCAGCGGTAACACCCTTGAGGGCTATGGCTACACCTTC
TRBV7-2	TRBJ2-3	-	many	CASSLEADTQYF	TGTGCCAGCAGCTTAGAGGCAGATACGCAGTATTTT
TRBV10-1	TRBJ2-3	-	few	CASSESRVVDTQYF	TGCGCCAGCAGTGAGTCAAGGGTGGTAGATACGCAGTATTTT
TRBV5-5	TRBJ1-1	-	many	CASSTAAEGYTEAFF	TGTGCCAGCAGCACCGCGGCAGAGGGATACACTGAAGCTTTCTTT